The 18 T cell receptor beta chains in this list originate from one sample, sequenced in a study of blood T cells in healthy people across ages. For the second PCR, which ran for about 6 to 11 cycles, a sample-barcoded 5' primer and a J-beta primer mix were used. TCRdb analysed the 5' RACE reads with MiXCR anew, one entry per CDR3 protein. Of approximately 290,000 distinct CDR3 sequences in the sample, less than 30% were seen once. The sequencing input was blood. These receptors were obtained from a woman in her seventies in good health.

This clonotype was observed a few times. The chain recombines TRBV5-6 with TRBJ1-1; D call uncertain. The CDR3 sequence is 14 residues long. Trimming left V 2 bases short and J 1 base short, with 9 bases between. Germline V gene sequence: CDR1 SGHDT, CDR2 YYEEEE. Written as DNA, the CDR3 is TGTGCCAGCAGCTTTTATCGACAGAACACTGAAGCTTTCTTT. It specifies CASSFYRQNTEAFF.

This clonotype was detected only a few times. This sequence joins TRBV5-1 and TRBJ2-7; D possibly matches TRBD1 or TRBD2 (5 bases each). Germline loops: CDR1 SGHRS, CDR2 YFSETQ. Trimming stripped 7 bases from V and 2 bases from J, with 19 bases between. The CDR3 is 15 residues long. The DNA of the CDR3 is TGCGCCAGCGGAAGCTTGAGGGGCCCACCCTACGAGCAGTACTTC. This codes for CASGSLRGPPYEQYF.

This clonotype was seen more than once but under ten times. The chain carries TRBV20-1 and TRBJ2-1, with a possible D match to TRBD2 (5 bases). Germline V gives CDR1 DFQATT, CDR2 SNEGSKA (reference sequence). V was pared by 6 bases and J by 2 bases, with 14 bases between. The length of the CDR3 is 14 residues. CDR3 residues: CSAPLGSTYNEQFF. For the CDR3, the DNA is TGCAGTGCCCCGTTGGGGAGCACCTACAATGAGCAGTTCTTC.

The chain combines TRBV5-1 with TRBJ2-5; 9 bases are a match to TRBD1. V was clipped by 3 bases and J by 4 bases; unmatched bases: 7. Germline loops: CDR1 SGHRS, CDR2 YFSETQ. This CDR3 region has 15 residues. The CDR3: CASSSGTGRGETQYF. The CDR3 DNA reads as TGCGCCAGCAGCTCCGGGACAGGGAGAGGAGAGACCCAGTACTTC.

The V call is TRBV11-2, the J call TRBJ2-1; 13 nucleotides match TRBD2. This CDR3 has 20 amino acids. V lost 6 bases, J lost 1 base, and 15 bases stayed unmatched. Germline CDR1 and CDR2: SGHAT and FQNNGV. CDR3 in amino acids: CASRKDRALLAGGSYNEQFF. The DNA of the CDR3 is TGTGCCAGCAGAAAAGACAGGGCCCTACTAGCGGGAGGGTCCTACAATGAGCAGTTCTTC.

The chain carries TRBV4-3 and TRBJ2-1, with 9 bases identical to TRBD2. V lost 1 base, J lost 5 bases, and 12 bases stayed unmatched. The CDR3 is made up of 18 amino acids. Germline V gene sequence: CDR1 LGHNA, CDR2 YSLEER. The CDR3 spells CASSQVGGGAGGHNEQFF. CDR3 nucleotides: TGCGCCAGCAGCCAAGTAGGGGGGGGAGCGGGAGGCCACAATGAGCAGTTCTTC.

This clonotype was observed a handful of times. This chain links TRBV20-1 with TRBJ2-7; 7 bases are shared with TRBD2. The CDR3 loop spans 12 amino acids. Germline V gene lookup returns CDR1 DFQATT and CDR2 SNEGSKA (reference sequence). With V trimmed by 5 bases and J by 3 bases, 4 bases remained unmatched. CDR3: CSALPGGYEQYF. The CDR3 nucleotides are TGCAGTGCTCTCCCGGGGGGCTACGAGCAGTACTTC.

Only a few counts were recorded for this clonotype. This sequence joins TRBV28 and TRBJ2-1; weak D call: TRBD2 (5 bases). TRBJ2-7 matches the DNA end more closely, so the J call is doubtful. CDR3 length: 12 residues. The germline V gene encodes CDR1 MDHEN and CDR2 SYDVKM. The CDR3 loop reads CASSFRDYEQYF. CDR3 bases: TGTGCCAGCAGTTTCCGGGACTACGAGCAGTACTTC.

This clonotype appeared a few times. The V gene is TRBV20-1, the J gene TRBJ2-5, with 9 bases identical to TRBD1. The end of the DNA aligns better with TRBJ2-1, so the J call may be wrong. Per germline, CDR1 DFQATT and CDR2 SNEGSKA (reference sequence). This CDR3 comprises 13 residues. The CDR3 loop is CSASETGGPEQFF. In DNA, the CDR3 is TGCAGTGCTTCCGAGACAGGGGGTCCTGAGCAGTTCTTC.

The chain joins TRBV20-1 to TRBJ2-3; perhaps D is TRBD1 or TRBD2 (6 bases each). Trimming cost V 3 bases and J 0 bases, with 10 bases left between them. Germline CDR1 is DFQATT and CDR2 is SNEGSKA (reference sequence). The CDR3 spans 14 residues. CDR3 residues: CSASRGTSTDTQYF. The CDR3, as DNA: TGCAGTGCTAGTAGGGGGACTAGCACAGATACGCAGTATTTT.

This clonotype came up a few times. V gene TRBV29-1 combines with J gene TRBJ2-5; D possibly matches TRBD1 or TRBD2 (5 bases each). Germline CDR1 and CDR2: SQVTM and ANQGSEA. The V and J ends lost 1 base and 0 bases respectively, with 15 bases between them. This CDR3 is 16 amino acids long. CDR3 amino acids: CSVEGGSGRHQETQYF. Here the CDR3 DNA reads TGCAGCGTTGAAGGCGGGTCGGGACGCCACCAAGAGACCCAGTACTTC.

The table lists this clonotype with a few counts. V gene TRBV29-1 combines with J gene TRBJ1-4, with D unresolved. CDR1 SQVTM and CDR2 ANQGSEA come from the germline V gene. Trimming shortened V by 6 bases and J by 5 bases, and 13 bases separated the two germline ends. The CDR3 has 13 amino acids. The CDR3 bases are TGCAGCGTCCCGGGCCTGGGGAATGAAAAACTGTTTTTT. This codes for CSVPGLGNEKLFF.

The chain employs TRBV12-3 or TRBV12-4 and TRBJ1-2, with D hard to call. Trimming shortened V by 6 bases and J by 7 bases, and 18 bases separated the two germline ends. The CDR3 is made up of 14 amino acids. CDR3 sequence (DNA): TGTGCCAGCAGGATAGGAGGAGGTGTAGGTGGCTACACCTTC. It codes for CASRIGGGVGGYTF.

The rearrangement joins TRBV18 to TRBJ2-2; no reliable D call. Germline V CDR1 and CDR2: KGHSH, LQKENI. Deletions cut 3 bases from V and 7 bases from J, with 12 bases between. This CDR3 is 14 amino acids long. The CDR3 DNA reads as TGTGCCAGCTCACCGTCCCTACTCTTCGGGGAGCTGTTTTTT. Translation: CASSPSLLFGELFF.

The sample holds many counts of this clonotype. The chain carries TRBV4-1 and TRBJ1-1; 7 positions match TRBD1. V trimming: 0 bases; J trimming: 0 bases; junction bases outside the gene matches: 7. This CDR3 region has 17 residues. CDR1 and CDR2 from the germline V gene are MGHRA and YSYEKL. The CDR3 DNA reads as TGCGCCAGCAGCCAAGAGCCGACAGGGCTTATGAACACTGAAGCTTTCTTT. As protein: CASSQEPTGLMNTEAFF.

In regard to this clonotype: A much larger clone lies one base from this, so it may be a read error. Because the CDR3 is missing its conserved closing phenylalanine or tryptophan, this is likely a read error. The chain links TRBV27 to TRBJ2-7; possibly TRBD1 for D (5 bases). Germline loops: CDR1 MNHEY, CDR2 SMNVEV (reference sequence). The length of the CDR3 is 14 residues. Trimming stripped 4 bases from V and 3 bases from J, with 13 bases between. This chain's CDR3 is CASSSATALYEQYL. In nucleotides, the CDR3 is TGTGCCAGCAGTTCAGCGACAGCCCTCTACGAGCAGTACCTC.

V and J are TRBV6-5 and TRBJ2-1; 8 bases line up with TRBD2. Matching the DNA end better, TRBJ2-7 makes the J call doubtful. The CDR3 totals 13 residues. Germline values: CDR1 MNHEY, CDR2 SVGAGI. This CDR3 is CASSKAGACEQYF. As DNA, the CDR3 is TGTGCCAGCAGCAAAGCGGGGGCCTGCGAGCAGTACTTC.

This clonotype was observed a few times. J is TRBJ2-5 and V is TRBV5-1; 7 positions agree with TRBD1. This CDR3 has 15 amino acids. Germline-derived CDR1 and CDR2 are SGHRS and YFSETQ. Unmatched junction bases numbered 7, after V lost 0 bases and J lost 5 bases. The CDR3: CASSLASGGGETQYF. The CDR3 coding sequence is TGCGCCAGCAGCTTGGCGTCAGGGGGTGGGGAGACCCAGTACTTC.